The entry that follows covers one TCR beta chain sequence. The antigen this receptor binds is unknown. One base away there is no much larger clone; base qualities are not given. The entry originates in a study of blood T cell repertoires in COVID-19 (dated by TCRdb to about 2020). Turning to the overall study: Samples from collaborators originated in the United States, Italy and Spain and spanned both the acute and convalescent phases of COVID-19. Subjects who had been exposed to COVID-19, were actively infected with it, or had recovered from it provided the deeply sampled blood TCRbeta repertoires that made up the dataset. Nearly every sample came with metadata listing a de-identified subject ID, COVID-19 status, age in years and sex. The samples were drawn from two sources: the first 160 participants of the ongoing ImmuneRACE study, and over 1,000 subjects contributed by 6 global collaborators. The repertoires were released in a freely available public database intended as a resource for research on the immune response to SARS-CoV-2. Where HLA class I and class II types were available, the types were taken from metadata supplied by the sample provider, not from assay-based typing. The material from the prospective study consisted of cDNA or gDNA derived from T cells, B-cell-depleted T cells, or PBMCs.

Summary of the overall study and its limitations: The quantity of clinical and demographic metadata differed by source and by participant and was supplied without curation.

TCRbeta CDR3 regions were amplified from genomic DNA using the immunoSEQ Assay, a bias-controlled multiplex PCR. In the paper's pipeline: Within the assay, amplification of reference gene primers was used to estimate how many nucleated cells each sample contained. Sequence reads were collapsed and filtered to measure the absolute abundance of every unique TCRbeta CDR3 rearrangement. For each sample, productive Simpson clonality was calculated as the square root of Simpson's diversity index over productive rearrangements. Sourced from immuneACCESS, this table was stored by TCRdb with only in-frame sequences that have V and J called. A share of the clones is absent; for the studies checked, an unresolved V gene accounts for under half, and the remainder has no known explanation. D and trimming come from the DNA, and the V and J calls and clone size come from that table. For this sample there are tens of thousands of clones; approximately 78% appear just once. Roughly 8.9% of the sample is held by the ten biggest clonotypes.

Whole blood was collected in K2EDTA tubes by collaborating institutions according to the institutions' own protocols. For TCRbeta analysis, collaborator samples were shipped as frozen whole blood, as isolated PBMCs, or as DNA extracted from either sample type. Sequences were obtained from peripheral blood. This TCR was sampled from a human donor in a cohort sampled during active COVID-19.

The CDR3 amino acid sequence is: CASSLVIQGLARGTDTQYF. The DNA sequence reads TGCGCCAGCAGCTTGGTCATTCAAGGACTAGCGAGAGGAACAGATACGCAGTATTTT. This receptor chain uses TRBV5-1 and TRBJ2-3, with 9 junctional bases fitting TRBD2. Spanning cysteine to phenylalanine, the CDR3 consists of 19 amino acids. Only the CDR3 part of the read is kept: 57 bases, read in frame from the first base. Per the germline V gene, SGHRS is the CDR1 and YFSETQ is the CDR2. Unmatched junction bases come to 14, with V trimmed by 0 bases and J by 3 bases.